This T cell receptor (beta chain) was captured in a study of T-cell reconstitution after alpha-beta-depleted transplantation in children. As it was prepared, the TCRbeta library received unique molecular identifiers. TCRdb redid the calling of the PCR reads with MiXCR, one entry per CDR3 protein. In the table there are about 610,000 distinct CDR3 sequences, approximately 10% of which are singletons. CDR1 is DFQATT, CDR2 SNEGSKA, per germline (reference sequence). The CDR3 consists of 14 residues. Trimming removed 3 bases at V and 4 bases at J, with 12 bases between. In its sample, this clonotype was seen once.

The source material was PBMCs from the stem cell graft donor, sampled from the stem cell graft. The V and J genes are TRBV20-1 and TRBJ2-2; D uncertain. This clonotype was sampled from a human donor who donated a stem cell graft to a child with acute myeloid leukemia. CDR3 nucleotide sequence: TGCAGTGCTAGTGCTGGGCGGTCCACCGGGGAGCTGTTTTTT. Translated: CSASAGRSTGELFF.